Presented here are 26 T cell receptor beta chains from one specimen sequenced in a study of shared clonotypes between healthy human individuals. Some clones are missing from TCRdb's copy, which holds only in-frame ones; the method was immunoSEQ multiplex PCR. This table has approximately 2,000,000 clones, 92% appearing once. The sequenced sample was naive CD4+ T cells from PBMCs. Subset: CD45RA+ positively selected. These receptors came from a man between 18 and 29 years old in good health. Some clones in this sample may be carry-over from other donors' samples.

The chain uses TRBV27 and TRBJ1-4; TRBD1 might be the D (5 bases). CDR3 length equals 19 residues. Germline CDR1 and CDR2: MNHEY and SMNVEV (reference sequence). With 2 bases removed from V and 0 bases from J, the gap between germline ends came to 19 bases. CDR3 DNA sequence: TGTGCCAGCAGTTTACTCTCCCCCTCGAGGGGTGCAACTAATGAAAAACTGTTTTTT. Protein: CASSLLSPSRGATNEKLFF.

CDR3 in amino acids: CASSFPAIETQYF. DNA of the CDR3: TGTGCCAGCAGTTTTCCTGCAATAGAGACCCAGTACTTC. This chain uses TRBV28 with TRBJ2-5, with D hard to call. Germline lookup yields CDR1 MDHEN and CDR2 SYDVKM. This CDR3 has 13 amino acids. With 3 bases removed from V and 4 bases from J, the gap between germline ends came to 9 bases. Drawing the rest from reference TRBV28 and TRBJ2-5, the complete variable domain is DVKVTQSSRYLVKRTGEKVFLECVQDMDHENMFWYRQDPGLGLRLIYFSYDVKMKEKGDIPEGYSVSREKKERFSLILESASTNQTSMYLCASSFPAIETQYFGPGTRLLVL.

The chain combines TRBV5-4 with TRBJ2-1, with TRBD1 matching 7 bases. The J segment lost 8 bases and the V segment lost 3 bases, leaving 14 bases of the junction unmatched. Germline loops: CDR1 SGHNT, CDR2 YYREEE (reference sequence). The CDR3 has 16 amino acids. In DNA, the CDR3 is TGTGCCAGCAGCTCAAATCGGGGACAGATAGTCGATGAGCAGTTCTTC. As protein: CASSSNRGQIVDEQFF.

This chain links TRBV29-1 with TRBJ2-3; a weak D match, TRBD2 (5 bases). CDR1 is SQVTM, CDR2 ANQGSEA, per germline. Between the trimmed V and J ends, which lost 6 bases and 1 base, there was a span of 14 bases. The CDR3 runs 14 residues. Here the CDR3 reads CSVAGLYGTDTQYF. The CDR3 bases are TGCAGCGTGGCTGGACTGTATGGCACAGATACGCAGTATTTT.

The chain employs TRBV6-1 and TRBJ1-5, with a tentative D call TRBD1 (5 bases). V was cut by 6 bases and J by 0 bases, with 6 bases left in between. Germline loops: CDR1 MNHNS, CDR2 SASEGT. The CDR3 spans 13 residues. DNA of the CDR3: TGTGCCAGCAGGGGGCATAGCAATCAGCCCCAGCATTTT. This sequence encodes CASRGHSNQPQHF.

V and J are TRBV11-2 and TRBJ2-3, with D uncertain. This CDR3 has 14 residues. The germline CDR1 and CDR2 sequences are SGHAT and FQNNGV. V lost 6 bases and J lost 5, with 15 bases in between. CDR3 sequence: CASRYFGLQDTQYF. Here the CDR3 DNA reads TGTGCCAGCAGGTATTTTGGGTTACAAGATACGCAGTATTTT. Drawing the rest from reference TRBV11-2 and TRBJ2-3, the complete variable domain is EAGVAQSPRYKIIEKRQSVAFWCNPISGHATLYWYQQILGQGPKLLIQFQNNGVVDDSQLPKDRFSAERLKGVDSTLKIQPAKLEDSAVYLCASRYFGLQDTQYFGPGTRLTVL.

This chain joins TRBV2 and TRBJ1-2; the match to TRBD1 covers 7 bases. CDR1 is SNHLY and CDR2 is FYNNEI in the germline V gene. The junction had 11 bases not matched to a gene; V was cut back by 0 bases and J by 7 bases. The CDR3 has 16 residues. In DNA, the CDR3 is TGTGCCAGCAGTGAAGCGGGGACAGCGGGGAGTGGTGGCTACACCTTC. As protein: CASSEAGTAGSGGYTF.

This clone was detected only once. The gene calls are TRBV30 and TRBJ2-1, with no clear D. CDR3 length: 13 residues. Germline CDR1 is GTSNPN and CDR2 is SVGIG (reference sequence). V shed 5 bases and J shed 10 bases, with 18 bases lying between them. DNA for the CDR3: TGTGCCTGGGCTAACGGAAGGTGGAACGAGCAGTTCTTC. Amino acid sequence: CAWANGRWNEQFF.

The rearrangement links TRBV27 to TRBJ1-3, with D uncertain. Per germline, CDR1 MNHEY and CDR2 SMNVEV (reference sequence). V was pared by 5 bases and J by 0 bases, with 14 bases between. The CDR3 has 16 residues. CDR3 loop: CASSPSSTPSGNTIYF. The CDR3 DNA reads TGTGCCAGCAGTCCATCCTCGACTCCCTCTGGAAACACCATATATTTT.

This sequence joins TRBV5-1 and TRBJ2-1; 10 nucleotides align to TRBD2. With 0 bases clipped from V and 7 bases from J, the junction kept 4 bases outside the gene matches. From germline, CDR1 is SGHRS and CDR2 YFSETQ. The CDR3 sequence is 15 residues long. The CDR3: CASSLGGLAANEQFF. The CDR3 DNA reads TGCGCCAGCAGCTTGGGAGGACTAGCGGCAAATGAGCAGTTCTTC.

This clone was seen once. This specimen includes other DNA sequences encoding the same CDR3. The chain combines TRBV5-1 with TRBJ1-2; D perhaps matches TRBD1 (5 bases). Trimming left V 0 bases short and J 8 bases short, with 11 bases between. This CDR3 spans 13 amino acids. CDR1 and CDR2 from the germline V gene are SGHRS and YFSETQ. The CDR3 loop is CASSLEGSGGYTF. DNA of the CDR3: TGCGCCAGCAGCTTGGAGGGGTCGGGAGGCTACACCTTC.

The J gene is TRBJ2-1, the V gene TRBV7-6; possible D gene TRBD2, 5 bases. From germline, CDR1 is SGHVS and CDR2 FNYEAQ. Trimming pared 4 bases from V and 0 bases from J, leaving 16 bases between. This CDR3 spans 17 amino acids. The CDR3 sequence: CASSSRMGESSYNEQFF. CDR3 coding DNA: TGTGCCAGCAGCTCTCGGATGGGAGAGAGCTCCTACAATGAGCAGTTCTTC.

The chain combines TRBV7-9 with TRBJ2-5; 9 nucleotides match TRBD1. Unmatched junction bases numbered 7, after V lost 2 bases and J lost 6 bases. This CDR3 has 15 residues. Germline assignment: CDR1 SEHNR and CDR2 FQNEAQ (reference sequence). For the CDR3, the DNA is TGTGCCAGCAGCTTATCGGGACAGGGTGGGAAGACCCAGTACTTC. It specifies CASSLSGQGGKTQYF.

The chain combines TRBV4-1 with TRBJ2-7, with D possibly TRBD1 on 6 matching bases. CDR1 and CDR2 (germline): MGHRA, YSYEKL. The CDR3 is 14 residues long. V lost 1 base, J lost 3 bases, and 10 bases lay in between. CDR3 nucleotides: TGCGCCAGCAGCCAAGTAATACAGGGCTACGAGCAGTACTTC. This encodes CASSQVIQGYEQYF.

This clone showed up just once. The sample holds other DNA sequences that translate to the same CDR3. The rearrangement uses TRBV7-2 and TRBJ1-5, with D hard to call. This CDR3 is 13 amino acids long. Germline values: CDR1 SGHTA, CDR2 FQGNSA. Trimming took off 5 bases at V and 1 base at J, with 6 bases between the two ends. The CDR3 DNA follows: TGTGCCAGCAGCAGAGAAAGCAATCAGCCCCAGCATTTT. It specifies CASSRESNQPQHF.

This chain connects TRBV15 to TRBJ2-3, with TRBD1 matching 10 bases. From germline, CDR1 is LNHNV and CDR2 YYDKDF (reference sequence). The CDR3 extends over 19 amino acids. Trimming cost V 3 bases and J 2 bases; bases outside gene matches: 14. In nucleotides, the CDR3 is TGTGCCACCAGCAGGCCGAGGGGACGGGACAGGGGCTCCACAGATACGCAGTATTTT. Residues: CATSRPRGRDRGSTDTQYF.

This clone was picked up one time. The V gene is TRBV2, the J gene TRBJ1-3; possible D gene TRBD1, 5 bases. Germline CDR1 reads SNHLY; CDR2 reads FYNNEI. With 6 bases removed from V and 2 bases from J, the gap between germline ends came to 11 bases. CDR3 size: 14 residues. This CDR3 is CASSAQGAGNTIYF. In DNA, the CDR3 is TGTGCCAGCAGCGCGCAGGGAGCTGGAAACACCATATATTTT.

The chain is built from TRBV30 and TRBJ2-5, with 7 nucleotides matching TRBD2. Trimming removed 0 bases from V and 5 bases from J; junction bases left unmatched: 6. The CDR3 is 14 amino acids. Germline V gene data show CDR1 as GTSNPN and CDR2 as SVGIG (reference sequence). DNA of the CDR3: TGTGCCTGGAGTGTGGGGGGAGGGACGGAGACCCAGTACTTC. Translated: CAWSVGGGTETQYF.

The chain carries TRBV4-2 and TRBJ2-5; 15 bases are a match to TRBD2. The CDR3 totals 18 residues. Germline V gene lookup returns CDR1 LGHNA and CDR2 YNFKEQ. J gave up 5 bases and V 3 bases, and 10 bases lay outside the gene matches. CDR3 bases: TGTGCCAGCAGCCACCCAGGGGGACTAGCGGGAGGCTATGAGACCCAGTACTTC. Its translation is CASSHPGGLAGGYETQYF.

The genes are TRBV29-1 and TRBJ2-7; 7 bases map to TRBD2. The length of the CDR3 is 13 residues. From germline, CDR1 is SQVTM and CDR2 ANQGSEA. Losses at the gene ends were 8 bases for V and 7 bases for J; bases not matched to a gene: 14. The CDR3 sequence is CSFGGRDLLEQYF. The DNA for the CDR3 is TGCAGCTTTGGGGGGAGGGACCTTCTGGAGCAGTACTTC.

CDR3 amino acids: CASSLARGRGLLQETQYF. For the CDR3, the DNA is TGCGCCAGCAGCTTGGCAAGGGGCCGGGGGTTACTACAAGAGACCCAGTACTTC. The rearrangement uses TRBV5-1 and TRBJ2-5; a possible D gene is TRBD2 (6 bases). Germline V gene data show CDR1 as SGHRS and CDR2 as YFSETQ. The length of the CDR3 is 18 residues. V gave up 0 bases and J gave up 2 bases, with 20 bases separating them. Filled out from reference TRBV5-1 and TRBJ2-5, the complete variable domain reads KAGVTQTPRYLIKTRGQQVTLSCSPISGHRSVSWYQQTPGQGLQFLFEYFSETQRNKGNFPGRFSGRQFSNSRSEMNVSTLELGDSALYLCASSLARGRGLLQETQYFGPGTRLLVL.

The CDR3 here is CASSGRTNYEQYF. CDR3 nucleotides: TGTGCCAGCAGTGGAAGGACTAACTACGAGCAGTACTTC. The chain uses TRBV6-1 and TRBJ2-7; D might be TRBD2 (6 bases). V was clipped by 4 bases and J by 3 bases, with 10 bases between them. The V gene's germline CDR1 is MNHNS and CDR2 SASEGT. The CDR3 consists of 13 residues.

The rearrangement joins TRBV7-2 to TRBJ2-7; TRBD1 might be the D (6 bases). Deletions cut 4 bases from V and 3 bases from J, with 13 bases between. Germline CDR1 is SGHTA and CDR2 is FQGNSA. The CDR3 loop spans 14 amino acids. The CDR3 nucleotides read TGTGCCAGCAGCTCACAGGGTGGGGGCTACGAGCAGTACTTC. Amino acids: CASSSQGGGYEQYF.

V is TRBV11-2 and J is TRBJ2-5; TRBD2 matches 11 bases. The CDR3 has 18 amino acids. The trim removed 1 base at V and 3 bases at J, leaving 10 bases unmatched. Germline V gives CDR1 SGHAT, CDR2 FQNNGV. CDR3 in DNA: TGTGCCAGCAGCTTAGTACTAGCGGGAGTTCGATTCAAAGAGACCCAGTACTTC. It encodes CASSLVLAGVRFKETQYF.

J is TRBJ1-1 and V is TRBV6-1; D is unclear. This CDR3 spans 16 amino acids. The V gene lost 4 bases and the J gene lost 8 bases, with 23 bases spanning the gap. Germline-derived CDR1 and CDR2 are MNHNS and SASEGT. CDR3 region: CASSVKDSSPPEEAFF. For the CDR3, the DNA is TGTGCCAGCAGTGTAAAGGATTCGTCCCCCCCAGAGGAAGCTTTCTTT.

The CDR3 nucleotides are TGTGCCAGCTCACCAGAGACAGGGGGCTTATACGAGCAGTACTTC. Protein product: CASSPETGGLYEQYF. The chain uses TRBV18 and TRBJ2-7, with 10 bases lining up with TRBD1. From germline, CDR1 is KGHSH and CDR2 LQKENI. V shed 2 bases and J 4 bases; nucleotides not matched to a gene: 5. This CDR3 is 15 amino acids long. Variable domain in full (rest from reference TRBV18 and TRBJ2-7): NAGVMQNPRHLVRRRGQEARLRCSPMKGHSHVYWYRQLPEEGLKFMVYLQKENIIDESGMPKERFSAEFPKEGPSILRIQQVVRGDSAAYFCASSPETGGLYEQYFGPGTRLTVT.